The present TCR beta chain was sequenced within a study of radiotherapy plus CTLA-4 blockade in lung cancer. Trimming removed 4 bases at V and 4 bases at J, with 16 bases between. Per germline, CDR1 MNHNS and CDR2 SASEGT. This CDR3 is 15 amino acids long. This table comes from immunoSEQ multiplex PCR, and its TCRdb copy is limited to in-frame clones, with some not included. In the table there are 90,000 or so clones, approximately 83% of which are singletons. The receptor comes from a human donor with non-small cell lung cancer who had a partial response to radiotherapy plus ipilimumab. Source: peripheral blood, taken from a patient treated with radiotherapy plus ipilimumab. The rearrangement links TRBV6-1 to TRBJ1-1; a weak D match, TRBD1 (5 bases). For the CDR3, the DNA is TGTGCCAGCAGTGCACCCGACGACAGAACCACTGAAGCTTTCTTT. Translation gives CASSAPDDRTTEAFF.